The 2 T cell receptor beta chains given below trace back to one sample, sequenced in a study of blood T cell repertoires in COVID-19. Some clones are missing from TCRdb's copy, which holds only in-frame ones; the method was immunoSEQ multiplex PCR. The top ten hold roughly a sixth of the sample, which has about 200,000 clones, about 88% seen once. Sequenced: peripheral blood. These receptors came from a man between 45 and 60 years old with COVID-19, enrolled during active disease.

The V and J genes are TRBV7-3 and TRBJ2-1, with D possibly matching TRBD2 (5 bases). V shed 5 bases and J shed 10 bases, with 18 bases lying between them. The CDR3 totals 14 residues. CDR1 is SGHTA and CDR2 is FQGTGA in the germline V gene. CDR3 coding DNA: TGTGCCAGCAGCCCCACCCGACTATCGGGGGAGCAGTTCTTC. Its protein is CASSPTRLSGEQFF.

The chain recombines TRBV19 with TRBJ1-5; unclear D gene. The CDR3 is made up of 14 amino acids. Trimming took off 9 bases at V and 2 bases at J, with 14 bases between the two ends. The germline gives CDR1 LNHDA, CDR2 SQIVND (reference sequence). CDR3 region: CASRNIFGNQPQHF. CDR3 in DNA: TGTGCCAGCCGAAACATCTTCGGCAATCAGCCCCAGCATTTT.